Shown below are 3 T cell receptor beta chains from a single sample sequenced in a study of blood T cell repertoires in COVID-19. Sequenced by immunoSEQ multiplex PCR; TCRdb stores in-frame clones only, minus some. The repertoire holds under 45,000 clones, about 87% seen once, with around 14% in the top ten. The sample taken for sequencing was peripheral blood. The receptors here all came from a man aged 60 to 75 with active COVID-19.

This clone has a single count. The chain uses TRBV12-3 or TRBV12-4 and TRBJ1-6, with D hard to call. The V end lost 6 bases, the J end lost 7 bases, and 10 bases lay between the germline ends. The CDR3 is made up of 13 amino acids. CDR3 sequence (DNA): TGTGCCAGCAGACCTTGGGCAAATTCACCCCTCCACTTT. Translated: CASRPWANSPLHF.

The rearrangement joins TRBV11-3 to TRBJ2-1, with 9 nucleotides matching TRBD1. CDR3 size: 15 residues. Trimming cost V 3 bases and J 2 bases; bases outside gene matches: 2. Germline assignment: CDR1 SGHNT and CDR2 YENEEA. The CDR3 spells CASSLDRGPYNEQFF. The CDR3 bases are TGTGCCAGCAGCTTGGACAGGGGTCCCTACAATGAGCAGTTCTTC.

This clone was found a few times. This chain uses TRBV6-1 with TRBJ1-2; D not certain. Germline loops: CDR1 MNHNS, CDR2 SASEGT. The CDR3 is made up of 12 amino acids. V lost 3 bases to trimming and J lost 1 base, with 3 bases between them. The CDR3 region has the DNA TGTGCCAGCAGTGACCTTAACTATGGCTACACCTTC. Protein: CASSDLNYGYTF.